One and the same sample provided the 25 T cell receptor beta chains below, sequenced in a study of T cell responses to AZD1222 COVID-19 vaccine. Data came from immunoSEQ multiplex PCR; TCRdb stores just in-frame clones and leaves some out. The sample has approximately 180,000 clones, over 85% seen once. The sample was peripheral blood, taken on day 0 of AZD1222 vaccination. The receptors come from an adult in good health.

J is TRBJ2-1 and V is TRBV7-9; 8 nucleotides match TRBD2. This CDR3 is built from 15 residues. Germline lookup yields CDR1 SEHNR and CDR2 FQNEAQ (reference sequence). V lost 5 bases and J lost 4; bases outside the gene matches: 7. CDR3 loop: CASSPGSGSYNEQFF. The CDR3 DNA reads TGTGCCAGCAGCCCAGGGAGCGGGAGTTACAATGAGCAGTTCTTC.

This clone came up once. J is TRBJ2-3 and V is TRBV7-6, with a possible D match to TRBD2 (6 bases). In germline, CDR1 is SGHVS, CDR2 FNYEAQ. The V end was cut by 5 bases, the J end by 0 bases, with 12 bases between. CDR3 length: 15 residues. Written as DNA, the CDR3 is TGTGCCAGCAGCCGTGGGACTGCTAGCACAGATACGCAGTATTTT. It encodes CASSRGTASTDTQYF.

This chain's CDR3 is CAIGAGATNTGELFF. CDR3 nucleotide sequence: TGTGCCATCGGAGCGGGAGCCACGAACACCGGGGAGCTGTTTTTT. The chain joins TRBV10-3 to TRBJ2-2; the match to TRBD2 covers 8 bases. Trimming at V came to 8 bases and at J to 0 bases, leaving 5 bases not matched to a gene. Germline CDR1 reads ENHRY; CDR2 reads SYGVKD. CDR3 length: 15 amino acids.

The genes are TRBV7-2 and TRBJ2-1; 10 bases are a match to TRBD2. Germline trimming cut 2 bases from V and 9 bases from J; bases unmatched to any gene: 7. The CDR3 runs to 15 residues. Germline lookup yields CDR1 SGHTA and CDR2 FQGNSA. The CDR3 region is CASSLKVAGGGEQFF. The CDR3 DNA follows: TGTGCCAGCAGCTTAAAAGTAGCGGGAGGAGGTGAGCAGTTCTTC. Looking up the rest from reference TRBV7-2 and TRBJ2-1 gives the full variable domain: GAGVSQSPSNKVTEKGKDVELRCDPISGHTALYWYRQSLGQGLEFLIYFQGNSAPDKSGLPSDRFSAERTGGSVSTLTIQRTQQEDSAVYLCASSLKVAGGGEQFFGPGTRLTVL.

Turning to this clone: In the same sample, other DNA sequences code for this CDR3. V and J are TRBV5-1 and TRBJ2-3; no reliable D call. This CDR3 comprises 15 residues. Germline CDR1 reads SGHRS; CDR2 reads YFSETQ. Trimming took off 0 bases at V and 0 bases at J, with 8 bases between the two ends. The CDR3 loop reads CASSLEGSSTDTQYF. Here the CDR3 DNA reads TGCGCCAGCAGCTTGGAGGGCAGTAGCACAGATACGCAGTATTTT.

V is TRBV7-8 and J is TRBJ2-2, with a weak D call TRBD1 (6 bases). CDR1 is SGHVS, CDR2 FQNEAQ, per germline. V lost 1 base and J 5 bases, leaving 11 bases between the germline ends. The CDR3 has 15 amino acids. DNA for the CDR3: TGTGCCAGCAGCTTAGTTGGGGGCGATACCGGGGAGCTGTTTTTT. It codes for CASSLVGGDTGELFF.

V usage is TRBV18 and J usage is TRBJ2-5; 12 nucleotides align to TRBD2. The J segment lost 0 bases and the V segment lost 8 bases, leaving 7 bases of the junction unmatched. Germline values: CDR1 KGHSH, CDR2 LQKENI. CDR3 size: 16 residues. The CDR3 protein is CASTTRTSGNQETQYF. DNA of the CDR3: TGTGCCAGCACTACAAGGACTAGCGGGAACCAAGAGACCCAGTACTTC.

The chain links TRBV30 to TRBJ1-1; D is ambiguous. Trimming left V 3 bases short and J 3 bases short, with 11 bases between. The V gene's germline CDR1 is GTSNPN and CDR2 SVGIG (reference sequence). The CDR3 loop spans 13 amino acids. Here the CDR3 DNA reads TGTGCCTGGAGAGCTACATCGGACACTGAAGCTTTCTTT. This sequence encodes CAWRATSDTEAFF.

The chain joins TRBV2 to TRBJ2-2; the D is unclear. Trimming took off 3 bases at V and 4 bases at J, with 15 bases between the two ends. This CDR3 has 16 residues. Germline assignment: CDR1 SNHLY and CDR2 FYNNEI. The CDR3 sequence is CASSDLQRPLTGELFF. CDR3 in DNA: TGTGCCAGCAGTGACCTCCAAAGGCCGCTCACCGGGGAGCTGTTTTTT.

V is TRBV6-5 and J is TRBJ2-4, with 7 bases aligning to TRBD1. CDR1 and CDR2 from the germline V gene are MNHEY and SVGAGI. J gave up 8 bases and V 2 bases, and 12 bases lay outside the gene matches. The CDR3 extends over 16 amino acids. CDR3 protein: CASSYGPDRVRDIQYF. CDR3 coding DNA: TGTGCCAGCAGTTACGGCCCCGACAGGGTTCGGGACATTCAGTACTTC.

The gene calls are TRBV13 and TRBJ2-7; 7 bases are a match to TRBD2. The CDR3 consists of 14 residues. The ends lost 5 bases at V and 0 bases at J; junction bases unmatched: 4. The germline CDR1 and CDR2 sequences are PRHDT and FYEKMQ (reference sequence). Here the CDR3 DNA reads TGTGCCAGCAGCATCGAGCGGGGCTCCTACGAGCAGTACTTC. It translates to CASSIERGSYEQYF.

The chain employs TRBV11-2 and TRBJ2-6, with D possibly being TRBD2 (6 bases). Germline V gene sequence: CDR1 SGHAT, CDR2 FQNNGV. Trimming cost V 5 bases and J 0 bases, with 11 bases left between them. The CDR3 runs to 16 residues. The CDR3 nucleotides are TGTGCCAGCAGCCGCGGGGCCCCCTCTGGGGCCAACGTCCTGACTTTC. Translating gives CASSRGAPSGANVLTF.

The chain combines TRBV5-1 with TRBJ2-1, with TRBD1 as a possible D gene (5 bases). CDR1 and CDR2 from the germline V gene are SGHRS and YFSETQ. The CDR3 extends over 15 amino acids. The V gene lost 0 bases and the J gene lost 8 bases, with 15 bases spanning the gap. The DNA of the CDR3 is TGCGCCAGCAGCTTGGGGCAGGGTGGAAGGGATGAGCAGTTCTTC. Protein: CASSLGQGGRDEQFF.

The chain has TRBV27 and TRBJ2-1; perhaps D is TRBD1 or TRBD2 (5 bases each). In germline, CDR1 is MNHEY, CDR2 SMNVEV (reference sequence). The length of the CDR3 is 14 residues. Trimming left V 5 bases short and J 10 bases short, with 18 bases between. The CDR3 DNA is TGTGCCAGCAGTCCCCCCCCCGGGGCCTTGGAGCAGTTCTTC. Amino acid sequence: CASSPPPGALEQFF.

A word on this clone: The same CDR3 arises from other DNA sequences in this sample as well. V gene TRBV6-5 combines with J gene TRBJ1-1; TRBD1 is a possible D gene (6 bases). V shed 5 bases and J shed 0 bases, with 10 bases lying between them. The CDR3 length is 14 residues. Germline V gives CDR1 MNHEY, CDR2 SVGAGI. CDR3 sequence (DNA): TGTGCCAGCAGTCTGGACAGAGTGAACACTGAAGCTTTCTTT. This translates into CASSLDRVNTEAFF.

The chain couples TRBV11-2 to TRBJ2-7, with 10 bases matching TRBD2. Germline V CDR1 and CDR2: SGHAT, FQNNGV. The CDR3 is 18 residues long. With V trimmed by 5 bases and J by 0 bases, 13 bases remained unmatched. CDR3 sequence reads: CASSLGLAGDLGSYEQYF. Here the CDR3 DNA reads TGTGCCAGCAGCCTGGGGCTAGCGGGAGATTTAGGCTCCTACGAGCAGTACTTC.

The chain couples TRBV7-9 to TRBJ1-1; D gene unclear. The CDR3 has 14 amino acids. Germline-derived CDR1 and CDR2 are SEHNR and FQNEAQ (reference sequence). Trimming removed 5 bases at V and 1 base at J, with 11 bases between. CDR3 DNA sequence: TGTGCCAGCAGCCCCACGGGGAGGAACACTGAAGCTTTCTTT. Translating it yields CASSPTGRNTEAFF.

The CDR3 protein is CASSLRGTSNQPQHF. The CDR3 nucleotides read TGTGCCAGCAGTTTACGGGGGACCAGCAATCAGCCCCAGCATTTT. The chain links TRBV27 to TRBJ1-5; D is possibly TRBD1 (5 bases). The V gene lost 2 bases and the J gene lost 1 base, with 9 bases spanning the gap. CDR1 and CDR2 from the germline V gene are MNHEY and SMNVEV (reference sequence). This CDR3 has 15 residues.

V is TRBV7-9 and J is TRBJ1-2; D is possibly TRBD1 (5 bases). With 4 bases removed from V and 3 bases from J, the gap between germline ends came to 12 bases. In germline, CDR1 is SEHNR, CDR2 FQNEAQ (reference sequence). The CDR3 has 14 residues. The CDR3 loop is CASSSGASDYGYTF. CDR3 coding DNA: TGTGCCAGCAGCTCCGGGGCGTCTGACTATGGCTACACCTTC.

This chain joins TRBV19 and TRBJ2-7; D unclear. There are 11 residues in the CDR3. Trimming stripped 9 bases from V and 6 bases from J, with 12 bases between. The germline CDR1 and CDR2 sequences are LNHDA and SQIVND (reference sequence). CDR3 bases: TGTGCCAGCCAAGGACCGCTCGAGCAGTACTTC. Its protein product is CASQGPLEQYF.

The genes are TRBV6-5 and TRBJ1-1; D gene unclear. Germline CDR1 MNHEY, CDR2 SVGAGI. The CDR3 has 15 residues. Trimming removed 7 bases from V and 4 bases from J, with 19 bases in between. The CDR3 is CASTPLRDGGTEAFF. Written as DNA, the CDR3 is TGTGCCAGCACCCCCCTCCGAGACGGCGGCACTGAAGCTTTCTTT.

This chain connects TRBV7-8 to TRBJ1-4; D might be TRBD1 (6 bases). Trimming cost V 8 bases and J 7 bases, with 17 bases left between them. The CDR3 loop spans 14 amino acids. CDR1 and CDR2 (germline): SGHVS, FQNEAQ. The CDR3 DNA reads TGTGCCAGCGGGAGGGGGGAATTCATTGAAAAACTGTTTTTT. Protein sequence: CASGRGEFIEKLFF. Based on the CDR3 plus reference TRBV7-8 and TRBJ1-4, the full variable domain is GAGVSQSPRYKVAKRGQDVALRCDPISGHVSLFWYQQALGQGPEFLTYFQNEAQLDKSGLPSDRFFAERPEGSVSTLKIQRTQQEDSAVYLCASGRGEFIEKLFFGSGTQLSVL.

Of note for this clone: Its ends do not fully match the called genes, so a read error is possible. The chain joins TRBV9 to TRBJ2-5, with TRBD2 identical over 10 bases. Germline CDR1 reads SGDLS; CDR2 reads YYNGEE. This CDR3 is 17 amino acids long. The CDR3 region is CASSPGRAGGAQETRYF. The CDR3 nucleotides are TGTGCCAGCAGCCCCGGGAGAGCGGGAGGGGCCCAAGAGACCCGGTACTTC.

The chain couples TRBV5-8 to TRBJ2-5; D perhaps matches TRBD2 (6 bases). Germline CDR1 SGHTS, CDR2 YDEGEE. V was clipped by 4 bases and J by 2 bases, with 9 bases between them. The CDR3 totals 13 residues. CDR3 in DNA: TGTGCCAGCAGCCGGGGACTGCAAGAGACCCAGTACTTC. Amino acids: CASSRGLQETQYF.

This rearrangement joins TRBV24-1 to TRBJ1-2; 7 bases map to TRBD1. V was pared by 4 bases and J by 2 bases, with 9 bases of the junction left unmatched. Germline V CDR1 and CDR2: KGHDR, SFDVKD. The CDR3 length is 16 residues. CDR3 sequence: CATSDVDRAGNYGYTF. The CDR3 coding sequence is TGTGCCACCAGTGACGTTGACAGGGCCGGGAACTATGGCTACACCTTC.